What follows describes a single T cell receptor beta chain. This CDR3 spans 16 amino acids. These data are taken from a study of blood T cells in healthy people across ages. A J-beta primer mix and a sample-barcoded 5' primer were used in a second PCR of roughly 6 to 12 cycles. A single record per CDR3 protein comes from TCRdb applying MiXCR to the 5' RACE reads. Here the sample spans some 1.5 million distinct CDR3 sequences, roughly 28% being singletons. This clonotype was sampled from a woman younger than 45 in good health. This chain links TRBV12-3 or TRBV12-4 with TRBJ2-1; D tentatively reads TRBD1 or TRBD2 (6 bases each). The J call is uncertain, as TRBJ2-7 better fits the DNA end. Input material: blood. CDR3: CASSLGGKGSYNEQYF. The CDR3 DNA sequence: TGTGCCAGCAGTTTGGGGGGCAAAGGCTCCTACAATGAGCAGTACTTC.